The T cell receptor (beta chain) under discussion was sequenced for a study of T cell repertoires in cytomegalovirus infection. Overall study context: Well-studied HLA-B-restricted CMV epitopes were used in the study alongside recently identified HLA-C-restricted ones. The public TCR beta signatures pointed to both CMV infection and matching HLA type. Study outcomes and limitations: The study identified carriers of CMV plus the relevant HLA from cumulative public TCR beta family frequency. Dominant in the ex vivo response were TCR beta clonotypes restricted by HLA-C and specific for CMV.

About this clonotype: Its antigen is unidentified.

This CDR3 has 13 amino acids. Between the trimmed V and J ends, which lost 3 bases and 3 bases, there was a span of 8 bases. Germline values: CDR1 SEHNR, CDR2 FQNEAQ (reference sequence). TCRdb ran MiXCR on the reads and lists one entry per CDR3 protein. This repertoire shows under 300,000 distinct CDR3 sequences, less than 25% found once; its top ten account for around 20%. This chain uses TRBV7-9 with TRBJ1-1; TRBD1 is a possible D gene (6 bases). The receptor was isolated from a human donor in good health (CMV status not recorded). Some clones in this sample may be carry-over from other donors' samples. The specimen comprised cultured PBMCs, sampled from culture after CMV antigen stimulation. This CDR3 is CASSLGAYTEAFF. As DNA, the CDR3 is TGTGCCAGCAGCTTGGGGGCTTACACTGAAGCTTTCTTT.